This TCR beta chain was found in a study of cytomegalovirus exposure and HLA in healthy donors (dated by TCRdb to 2015 to 2018). With regard to the full study: According to a later analysis, one platform produced both the approximately 110 validation repertoires and the 666 repertoires of the first cohort. The study aimed to test whether signatures of past pathogen exposure could be identified by cataloging public T cell receptors. A separate validation cohort of approximately 130 different subjects was used in addition to the roughly 620-subject first cohort. To predict cytomegalovirus infection status, the study combined high-throughput TCR immunosequencing, statistical association of individual TCRs with disease status, and machine learning. What the authors observed across the whole study: While some public TCRs were present in many individuals, most TCR sequences turned up only very rarely across donors. A total of fewer than 200 TCR beta chains were listed by the study as associated with cytomegalovirus. All 120 or so repertoires were used to score co-occurrence in the validation cohort in a later analysis, because that analysis had no HLA typing for the cohort. In both the original and validation cohorts, the classifier was reported to diagnose cytomegalovirus status with high specificity and sensitivity. In vitro tests confirmed that a few of the cytomegalovirus-associated TCR beta chains recognize cytomegalovirus antigens. The authors suggested that the approach could potentially be generalized to other disease states and immunological phenotypes. A later analysis found that TCRs clustered in the first cohort also tended to co-occur in the 95 to 150 validation repertoires, with approximately 95% of cluster scores above 0.

Separate from the approximately 670-subject first cohort, the validation cohort of about 110 subjects was the group to which the donors belonged. Library creation used the immunoSEQ multiplex PCR assay. The authors' pipeline ran thus. A statistical classification framework was developed to diagnose cytomegalovirus status using the catalog of TCR beta chain sequences. TCRdb retrieved this table from immuneACCESS and kept in-frame rearrangements only. Not all clones are present; in checked studies, unresolved V genes account for under half, and no reason is known for the remainder. V, J and clone size are taken as reported in that table, and D and trimming were inferred from the DNA itself. This sample has some 66,000 clones in its table, and 97% of those were observed once. The top ten clonotypes cover around 1.5% of the sample. To note about this clone: This receptor's antigen is unknown. Base quality data are lacking; no much larger clone is found one base away.

At the junction V is shortened by 2 bases and J by 8 bases; bases outside the gene matches: 12. The CDR3 numbers 17 residues from cysteine through phenylalanine. CDR3 DNA only is kept here, 51 bases in frame from base 1. From a lookup of the germline V gene, CDR1 and CDR2 are LGHNA and YNFKEQ. The clonotype comes from a young woman in good health and CMV-seropositive. In this chain, TRBV4-2 is recombined with TRBJ2-1, and 10 bases in between align with TRBD2. The sequencing input was PBMCs. The DNA sequence is as follows: TGTGCCAGCAGCCAACTCTTAGCGGGAGGCCCCGGGGATGAGCAGTTCTTC. Its protein product is CASSQLLAGGPGDEQFF.